These T cell receptor beta chains were read from a single sample in a study of T cell changes during pregnancy in multiple sclerosis. Sequencing was performed with immunoSEQ multiplex PCR; in TCRdb, only in-frame clones are kept and a portion is missing. In the table there are about 77,000 clones, around 91% of which are singletons. Sequencing was performed on peripheral blood, taken before pregnancy. All receptors come from a female donor with multiple sclerosis, enrolled in a pregnancy study. CDR3s leave out the opening cysteine and the closing phenylalanine or tryptophan. The order of the fields is V gene, CDR3 length, J gene, CDR3 protein.

TRBV15,14,TRBJ2-5,ATSRGRRGNWETQY
TRBV19,13,TRBJ1-5,ASSIGDYSNQPQH
TRBV7-2,11,TRBJ2-5,ASRLMGGETQY
TRBV28,15,TRBJ1-2,ASSLITSSSTGRGYT
TRBV6-6,13,TRBJ1-6,ASRLMGTGNSPLH
TRBV9,14,TRBJ1-1,ASSVDPGAMNTEAF
TRBV2,13,TRBJ2-1,ASSALAGVLNEQF
TRBV29-1,9,TRBJ2-7,SARQADEQY
TRBV11-2,16,TRBJ1-5,ASSSPGQGRYSNQPQH
TRBV15,15,TRBJ2-1,ATSRARGSGTGNEQF
TRBV4-2,14,TRBJ2-1,ASSQGAGSSYNEQF
TRBV11-2,13,TRBJ2-7,ASSFASIKIHEQY
TRBV5-4,10,TRBJ1-1,ASSFPNTEAF
TRBV10-1,12,TRBJ1-1,ASSETPGDTEAF
TRBV4-3,14,TRBJ2-3,ASSQGGQYRTDTQY
TRBV29-1,8,TRBJ1-1,SEVTVTAF
TRBV7-6,13,TRBJ2-1,ASSRRTSGGNEQF
TRBV7-2,12,TRBJ2-1,ASSLSPSVNEQF
TRBV27,11,TRBJ1-2,ASSLAYRSGYT
TRBV27,11,TRBJ1-2,ATHQLGGYGYT
TRBV2,12,TRBJ1-5,ASSEERGWQPQH
TRBV6-1,13,TRBJ1-5,ASNLAGGSNQPQH
TRBV5-6,12,TRBJ2-7,ASSLTSGVNEQY
TRBV2,12,TRBJ1-2,AIRPRTGRYGYT
TRBV4-2,15,TRBJ1-3,ASSQGIEDWAGNTIY
TRBV28,14,TRBJ1-5,ASLSETGGSHQPQH
TRBV19,11,TRBJ1-5,ASRLGTGSTQH
TRBV5-1,11,TRBJ1-1,ASNAGVNTEAF
TRBV5-1,12,TRBJ1-1,ASSLTGRNTEAF
TRBV4-3,14,TRBJ2-2,ASSHLTGGSTGELF
TRBV5-1,13,TRBJ1-5,ASSLASGLNQPQH
TRBV2,12,TRBJ2-5,ASLEGGGAETQY
TRBV6-1,11,TRBJ2-3,TSEAVSTDTQY
TRBV9,12,TRBJ2-3,ASADRGRTDTQY
TRBV5-1,15,TRBJ1-6,ASSLAPTTGNNSPLH
TRBV2,13,TRBJ2-7,ASLPSGGSSYEQY
TRBV13,13,TRBJ1-2,ASSRGGLRNYGYT
TRBV6-1,16,TRBJ2-2,ASSDIAGGRGDTGELF
TRBV10-3,14,TRBJ1-5,AIGDPHTASNQPQH
TRBV2,13,TRBJ2-1,ASSEVGAQYHEQF
TRBV28,15,TRBJ1-1,ASSSRTESPMNTEAF
TRBV7-3,13,TRBJ2-5,ASSLYRGREETQY
TRBV10-3,12,TRBJ2-1,ATLGLADDNEQF
TRBV5-1,13,TRBJ2-1,ASSLQGRSYNEQF
TRBV6-5,12,TRBJ1-1,ASRQGAHNTEAF
TRBV5-1,12,TRBJ1-6,ASSLSTGDSPLH
TRBV4-1,11,TRBJ1-1,ASRLGGTTEAF
TRBV2,13,TRBJ2-5,ASRPSGGDQETQY
TRBV18,12,TRBJ2-3,ASSPGASTDTQY
TRBV4-3,14,TRBJ2-7,ASSQEIGTGGYEQY